The 31 T cell receptor beta chains below come from one sample, sequenced in a study of blood T cell repertoires in COVID-19. Measured with immunoSEQ multiplex PCR; TCRdb has only the in-frame clones, and not every one. The sample lists about 190,000 clones, about 90% occurring once. Sequencing input: peripheral blood. The origin of the receptors is a man between 45 and 60 years old with acute or convalescent COVID-19.

The chain recombines TRBV7-8 with TRBJ2-7; TRBD1 aligns across 8 bases. Germline trimming cut 5 bases from V and 1 base from J; bases unmatched to any gene: 7. The CDR3 consists of 15 residues. Germline-derived CDR1 and CDR2 are SGHVS and FQNEAQ. The CDR3 region is CASSPRTGPSYEQYF. The CDR3 DNA reads as TGTGCCAGCAGCCCACGGACAGGGCCTTCCTACGAGCAGTACTTC.

The chain is built from TRBV4-3 and TRBJ2-5, with TRBD2 matching over 12 bases. This CDR3 spans 17 amino acids. The germline V gene encodes CDR1 LGHNA and CDR2 YSLEER. The ends lost 4 bases at V and 4 bases at J; junction bases unmatched: 10. The CDR3 reads CASSPLLAGGRGETQYF. The DNA for the CDR3 is TGCGCCAGCAGCCCCCTCCTAGCGGGGGGGCGCGGAGAGACCCAGTACTTC.

This chain connects TRBV12-3 or TRBV12-4 to TRBJ2-1, with no clear D. There are 12 residues in the CDR3. V lost 4 bases and J 7 bases, leaving 8 bases between the germline ends. The CDR3 DNA reads TGTGCCAGCAGTTCAGGTTTGAATGAGCAGTTCTTC. Amino acids: CASSSGLNEQFF.

This clone was detected only a few times. The CDR3 here is CASSQGYRAKNIQYF. CDR3 DNA: TGCGCCAGCAGCCAAGGGTACAGAGCCAAAAACATTCAGTACTTC. This chain joins TRBV4-3 and TRBJ2-4; D gene unclear. CDR3 length: 15 residues. Per germline, CDR1 LGHNA and CDR2 YSLEER. The ends were cut back, 1 base at V and 0 bases at J, with 7 bases in the middle.

This clone turned up a few times. The CDR3 region has the DNA TGTGCCAGCAGACGGGCAGGGCGCGTCAGTAATCAGCCCCAGCATTTT. This encodes CASRRAGRVSNQPQHF. J is TRBJ1-5 and V is TRBV2; D perhaps matches TRBD1 (5 bases). The germline V and J ends were trimmed by 6 bases and 4 bases, with 19 bases remaining between them. Germline CDR1 and CDR2: SNHLY and FYNNEI. This CDR3 is 16 amino acids long.

The V gene is TRBV2, the J gene TRBJ2-7; the D is unclear. The CDR3 spans 13 residues. V lost 0 bases and J lost 3, with 6 bases in between. Germline V gene data show CDR1 as SNHLY and CDR2 as FYNNEI. As DNA, the CDR3 is TGTGCCAGCAGTGAAGCTGCAGACTACGAGCAGTACGTC. As protein: CASSEAADYEQYV.

This clone was counted between two and nine times. The chain carries TRBV9 and TRBJ2-2; D is possibly TRBD2 (5 bases). The length of the CDR3 is 14 residues. The V gene's germline CDR1 is SGDLS and CDR2 YYNGEE. Trimming removed 4 bases from V and 4 bases from J, with 11 bases in between. CDR3 DNA sequence: TGTGCCAGCAGCCCATTTGGGAGCACCGGGGAGCTGTTTTTT. It encodes CASSPFGSTGELFF.

The rearrangement joins TRBV21-1 to TRBJ2-3; the table names TRBD2, a call not compared with the DNA. TRBV21-1 corresponds to a pseudogene. This CDR3 is 15 amino acids long. The CDR3 nucleotides are TGTGCCAGCGCCCAAAAGGCGGGGGGGCCTGATACGCAGTATTTT. This gives the protein CASAQKAGGPDTQYF.

V and J are TRBV19 and TRBJ1-3; D gene ambiguous. The CDR3 consists of 14 residues. V was shortened by 2 bases and J by 2 bases, with 7 bases between the two germline ends. Germline lookup yields CDR1 LNHDA and CDR2 SQIVND (reference sequence). CDR3 sequence: CASSIQVAGNTIYF. CDR3 nucleotides: TGTGCCAGTAGTATACAGGTTGCTGGAAACACCATATATTTT.

This clone has just one count. The chain uses TRBV29-1 and TRBJ2-1; D uncertain. Trimming removed 2 bases from V and 2 bases from J, with 4 bases in between. Germline CDR1 reads SQVTM; CDR2 reads ANQGSEA. The CDR3 extends over 12 amino acids. The CDR3 here is CSVERAYNEQFF. DNA of the CDR3: TGCAGCGTTGAACGAGCCTACAATGAGCAGTTCTTC.

V usage is TRBV28 and J usage is TRBJ1-6; possible D gene TRBD1, 5 bases. Germline loops: CDR1 MDHEN, CDR2 SYDVKM. The V and J ends lost 7 bases and 7 bases respectively, with 23 bases between them. The CDR3 is 17 residues long. Written as DNA, the CDR3 is TGTGCCAGCACCAACTTCGGGGGGACCCGGGGAAATTCACCCCTCCACTTT. Its translation: CASTNFGGTRGNSPLHF.

The table lists this clone with a few counts. The chain has TRBV7-2 and TRBJ2-1, with TRBD1 identical over 8 bases. CDR3 size: 14 residues. Germline values: CDR1 SGHTA, CDR2 FQGNSA. Trimming at V came to 5 bases and at J to 6 bases, leaving 6 bases not matched to a gene. The DNA of the CDR3 is TGTGCCAGCAGCGACAGGGGCGGCCCCAATGAGCAGTTCTTC. Amino acid sequence: CASSDRGGPNEQFF.

The rearrangement links TRBV9 to TRBJ2-1, with 9 bases lining up with TRBD2. J lost 10 bases, V lost 1 base, and 6 bases had no gene match. In germline, CDR1 is SGDLS, CDR2 YYNGEE. The CDR3 runs 14 residues. CDR3 coding DNA: TGTGCCAGCAGCGTAAGTAGCGGGAGTGGGGAGCAGTTCTTC. It yields the protein CASSVSSGSGEQFF.

The V gene is TRBV6-5, the J gene TRBJ2-1; possible D gene TRBD1, 5 bases. Germline V gives CDR1 MNHEY, CDR2 SVGAGI. CDR3 length: 13 amino acids. V gave up 6 bases and J gave up 2 bases, with 8 bases separating them. The DNA of the CDR3 is TGTGCCAGCAGACAGGATGCCTACAATGAGCAGTTCTTC. This codes for CASRQDAYNEQFF.

This clone was picked up one time. The chain uses TRBV24-1 and TRBJ2-7; TRBD2 agrees at 11 bases. Germline assignment: CDR1 KGHDR and CDR2 SFDVKD. CDR3 length: 18 amino acids. The junction had 10 bases not matched to a gene; V was cut back by 4 bases and J by 0 bases. DNA of the CDR3: TGTGCCACCAGTGAGAACCCGGGACTAGCGGACCGCTCCTACGAGCAGTACTTC. Protein: CATSENPGLADRSYEQYF.

This rearrangement joins TRBV7-8 to TRBJ2-7; tentatively, D is TRBD1 (5 bases). Germline V gene lookup returns CDR1 SGHVS and CDR2 FQNEAQ. The length of the CDR3 is 13 residues. The V end was cut by 1 base, the J end by 5 bases, with 9 bases between. CDR3 protein: CASSLGGRNEQYF. The DNA for the CDR3 is TGTGCCAGCAGCTTAGGGGGCCGCAACGAGCAGTACTTC.

The chain recombines TRBV19 with TRBJ2-3, with D perhaps TRBD2 (6 bases). The germline V and J ends were trimmed by 5 bases and 2 bases, with 14 bases remaining between them. Germline V gene sequence: CDR1 LNHDA, CDR2 SQIVND (reference sequence). CDR3 length equals 15 residues. The CDR3 DNA reads TGTGCCAGTAGTGCGGGACGGAAGTCCACAGATACGCAGTATTTT. This encodes CASSAGRKSTDTQYF.

The chain is built from TRBV19 and TRBJ1-5; D is unresolved. Germline V lookup: CDR1 LNHDA, CDR2 SQIVND (reference sequence). Trimming left V 4 bases short and J 0 bases short, with 13 bases between. There are 16 residues in the CDR3. The CDR3, as DNA: TGTGCCAGTAGTAAATCTGGAGGGTATAGCAATCAGCCCCAGCATTTT. Its translation: CASSKSGGYSNQPQHF.

This chain links TRBV2 with TRBJ2-7, with TRBD1 matching 10 bases. Losses at the gene ends were 3 bases for V and 7 bases for J; bases not matched to a gene: 9. The V gene's germline CDR1 is SNHLY and CDR2 FYNNEI. This CDR3 is 15 amino acids long. DNA of the CDR3: TGTGCCAGCAGTGAGGCCCCGGGACAGGGGAGTGAGCAGTACTTC. Translated: CASSEAPGQGSEQYF. The variable domain in full, completed from reference TRBV2 and TRBJ2-7, reads EPEVTQTPSHQVTQMGQEVILRCVPISNHLYFYWYRQILGQKVEFLVSFYNNEISEKSEIFDDQFSVERPDGSNFTLKIRSTKLEDSAMYFCASSEAPGQGSEQYFGPGTRLTVT.

This clone has only one observation. The V call is TRBV15, the J call TRBJ2-5; D perhaps matches TRBD1 (6 bases). The CDR3 has 13 amino acids. Trimming removed 6 bases at V and 4 bases at J, with 12 bases between. The germline V gene encodes CDR1 LNHNV and CDR2 YYDKDF (reference sequence). The CDR3 DNA reads TGTGCCACCAGGAAACAGGGCCCAGAGACCCAGTACTTC. It yields the protein CATRKQGPETQYF. The full variable domain, in which reference TRBV15 and TRBJ2-5 provide the parts outside the CDR3, is DAMVIQNPRYQVTQFGKPVTLSCSQTLNHNVMYWYQQKSSQAPKLLFHYYDKDFNNEADTPDNFQSRRPNTSFCFLDIRSPGLGDTAMYLCATRKQGPETQYFGPGTRLLVL.

The V and J genes are TRBV18 and TRBJ1-1; 7 bases are a match to TRBD1. CDR3 length: 15 amino acids. CDR1 is KGHSH and CDR2 is LQKENI in the germline V gene. V dropped 2 bases and J dropped 5; count of bases not matched to a gene: 8. The CDR3 reads CASSPIEGAGTEAFF. CDR3 nucleotide sequence: TGTGCCAGCTCACCAATTGAGGGGGCGGGTACTGAAGCTTTCTTT.

The rearrangement uses TRBV5-4 and TRBJ2-5; possible D gene TRBD1, 6 bases. The ends were cut back, 2 bases at V and 5 bases at J, with 10 bases in the middle. Germline lookup yields CDR1 SGHNT and CDR2 YYREEE (reference sequence). The CDR3 loop spans 13 amino acids. DNA for the CDR3: TGTGCCAGCAGCTTACCTGACAGGGAGACCCAGTACTTC. Protein sequence: CASSLPDRETQYF.

The V and J genes are TRBV4-1 and TRBJ2-3, with D perhaps TRBD1 (6 bases). The CDR3 sequence is 15 residues long. The V end lost 0 bases, the J end lost 8 bases, and 15 bases lay between the germline ends. Germline loops: CDR1 MGHRA, CDR2 YSYEKL. This CDR3 is CASSQDGGQFGTQYF. CDR3 DNA: TGCGCCAGCAGCCAAGATGGTGGACAGTTCGGTACGCAGTATTTT.

V gene TRBV2 combines with J gene TRBJ2-1, with 7 positions matching TRBD2. V lost 3 bases, J lost 1 base, and 6 bases stayed unmatched. The CDR3 runs to 16 residues. Germline-derived CDR1 and CDR2 are SNHLY and FYNNEI. CDR3 loop: CASSDWAGDSYNEQFF. In DNA form, the CDR3 reads TGTGCCAGCAGTGATTGGGCGGGAGATTCCTACAATGAGCAGTTCTTC.

The V gene is TRBV27, the J gene TRBJ2-3; TRBD2 aligns across 10 bases. In germline, CDR1 is MNHEY, CDR2 SMNVEV (reference sequence). The CDR3 is 16 amino acids. The J segment lost 8 bases and the V segment lost 2 bases, leaving 10 bases of the junction unmatched. CDR3 coding DNA: TGTGCCAGCAGTTTACTTATAGCGGGAGGTGTTGTTACGCAGTATTTT. Encoded protein: CASSLLIAGGVVTQYF.

The J gene is TRBJ2-2, the V gene TRBV27; D is uncertain. Trimming left V 6 bases short and J 5 bases short, with 7 bases between. The CDR3 runs 12 residues. Per germline, CDR1 MNHEY and CDR2 SMNVEV (reference sequence). Written as DNA, the CDR3 is TGTGCCAGCAGATCAGGAACCGGGGAGCTGTTTTTT. This sequence encodes CASRSGTGELFF.

The rearrangement links TRBV27 to TRBJ1-1, with 7 positions matching TRBD1. The V and J ends lost 5 bases and 4 bases, in that order; junction bases with no gene match: 10. The CDR3 runs to 15 residues. The germline gives CDR1 MNHEY, CDR2 SMNVEV (reference sequence). The CDR3 bases are TGTGCCAGCAGTCCCTACAGGGGACAACTCACTGAAGCTTTCTTT. It codes for CASSPYRGQLTEAFF.

The chain joins TRBV11-3 to TRBJ2-4, with 7 bases fitting TRBD1. The CDR3 is 13 residues long. The trim removed 10 bases at V and 6 bases at J, leaving 9 bases unmatched. CDR1 and CDR2 from the germline V gene are SGHNT and YENEEA. The CDR3 DNA sequence: TGTGCCAAGTCCCGGGACAGAAGAAACATTCAGTACTTC. Its protein is CAKSRDRRNIQYF.

This clone appeared a single time. The chain carries TRBV19 and TRBJ1-5; D not certain. Germline lookup yields CDR1 LNHDA and CDR2 SQIVND (reference sequence). This CDR3 contains 13 residues. The V and J ends lost 4 bases and 0 bases respectively, with 4 bases between them. CDR3 nucleotide sequence: TGTGCCAGTAGTACCAATAGCAATCAGCCCCAGCATTTT. This sequence encodes CASSTNSNQPQHF.

The gene calls are TRBV6-5 and TRBJ1-5; D not resolved. CDR3 length equals 15 residues. Between the trimmed V and J ends, which lost 9 bases and 3 bases, there was a span of 18 bases. Germline assignment: CDR1 MNHEY and CDR2 SVGAGI. As DNA, the CDR3 is TGTGCCAGTTGGGCGGGAGAAGGGTACAATCAGCCCCAGCATTTT. It codes for CASWAGEGYNQPQHF.

A single count supports this clone. This CDR3 reads CASTREPDWEQFF. In DNA form, the CDR3 reads TGTGCCAGCACCAGGGAACCGGATTGGGAGCAGTTCTTC. The chain joins TRBV6-5 to TRBJ2-1; D is perhaps TRBD1 (5 bases). V was cut by 7 bases and J by 10 bases, with 17 bases left in between. CDR3 length: 13 residues. Per the germline V gene, CDR1 is MNHEY and CDR2 is SVGAGI.